A single sample gave rise to the 5 T cell receptor beta chains below, sequenced in a study of ipilimumab plus nivolumab after autologous stem cell transplantation. Assay used: immunoSEQ multiplex PCR; TCRdb lists only in-frame clones, some missing. The data show 84,000 or so clones, more than 80% seen once. Source: PBMCs, taken in a trial of ipilimumab plus nivolumab as post-transplant consolidation. Source of these receptors: a male donor with diffuse large B-cell lymphoma.

The chain combines TRBV7-6 with TRBJ2-7; unclear D gene. There are 12 residues in the CDR3. V lost 4 bases and J 0 bases, leaving 4 bases between the germline ends. Germline lookup yields CDR1 SGHVS and CDR2 FNYEAQ. In DNA, the CDR3 is TGTGCCAGCAGCTCAAGCTCCTACGAGCAGTACTTC. It translates to CASSSSSYEQYF.

This sequence joins TRBV2 and TRBJ1-4; 7 bases match TRBD1. Germline assignment: CDR1 SNHLY and CDR2 FYNNEI. The CDR3 spans 15 residues. Trimming took 7 bases from V and 3 from J; bases not matched to a gene: 8. CDR3 bases: TGTGCCAGCATCCGACAGGGCGCCTCTAATGAAAAACTGTTTTTT. This encodes CASIRQGASNEKLFF.

The chain is built from TRBV5-1 and TRBJ2-2, with D possibly being TRBD1 (5 bases). The ends were cut back, 2 bases at V and 2 bases at J, with 10 bases in the middle. This CDR3 is 15 amino acids long. The germline V gene has CDR1 SGHRS and CDR2 YFSETQ. The DNA of the CDR3 is TGCGCCAGCAGCTTATCAGGGATAAACACCGGGGAGCTGTTTTTT. It yields the protein CASSLSGINTGELFF.

This clone was picked up one time. The rearrangement uses TRBV10-3 and TRBJ1-1; no reliable D call. The CDR3 runs 11 residues. The ends were cut back, 9 bases at V and 8 bases at J, with 13 bases in the middle. The germline CDR1 and CDR2 sequences are ENHRY and SYGVKD. CDR3 region: CAIGEIWEAFF. The CDR3 DNA is TGTGCCATTGGAGAAATATGGGAAGCTTTCTTT.

The genes are TRBV15 and TRBJ1-3; TRBD1 agrees at 8 bases. CDR1 is LNHNV and CDR2 is YYDKDF in the germline V gene (reference sequence). The CDR3 length is 19 residues. V shed 0 bases, J shed 1 base, and the junction held 11 bases outside the gene matches. DNA of the CDR3: TGTGCCACCAGCAGAGATTTTTGGAGACAGGGGAATTCTGGAAACACCATATATTTT. Encoded protein: CATSRDFWRQGNSGNTIYF.